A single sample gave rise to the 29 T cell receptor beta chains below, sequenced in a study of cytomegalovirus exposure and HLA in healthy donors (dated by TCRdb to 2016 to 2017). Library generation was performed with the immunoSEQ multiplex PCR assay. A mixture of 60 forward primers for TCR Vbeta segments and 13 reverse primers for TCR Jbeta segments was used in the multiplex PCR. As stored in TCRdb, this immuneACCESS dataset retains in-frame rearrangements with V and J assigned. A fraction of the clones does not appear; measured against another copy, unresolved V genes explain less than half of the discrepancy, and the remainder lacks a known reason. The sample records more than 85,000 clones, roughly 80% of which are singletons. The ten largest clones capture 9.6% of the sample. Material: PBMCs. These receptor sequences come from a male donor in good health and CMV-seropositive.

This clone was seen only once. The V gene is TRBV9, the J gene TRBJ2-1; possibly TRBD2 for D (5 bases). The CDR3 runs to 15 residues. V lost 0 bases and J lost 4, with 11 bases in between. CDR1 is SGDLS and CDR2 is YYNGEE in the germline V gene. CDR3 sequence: CASSVAAATYNEQFF. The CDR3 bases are TGTGCCAGCAGCGTAGCAGCGGCAACTTACAATGAGCAGTTCTTC. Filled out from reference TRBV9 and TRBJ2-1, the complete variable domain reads DSGVTQTPKHLITATGQRVTLRCSPRSGDLSVYWYQQSLDQGLQFLIQYYNGEERAKGNILERFSAQQFPDLHSELNLSSLELGDSALYFCASSVAAATYNEQFFGPGTRLTVL.

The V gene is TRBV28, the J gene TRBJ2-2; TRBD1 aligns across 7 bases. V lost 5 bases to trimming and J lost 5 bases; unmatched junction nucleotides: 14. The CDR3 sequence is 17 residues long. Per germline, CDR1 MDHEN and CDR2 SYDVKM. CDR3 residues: CASSPAFGQVGTGELFF. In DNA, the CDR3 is TGTGCCAGCAGTCCTGCTTTCGGACAGGTCGGGACCGGGGAGCTGTTTTTT.

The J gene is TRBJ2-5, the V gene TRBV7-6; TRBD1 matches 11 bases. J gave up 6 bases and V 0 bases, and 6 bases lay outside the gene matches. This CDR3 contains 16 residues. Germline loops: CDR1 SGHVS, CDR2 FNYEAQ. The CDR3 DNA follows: TGTGCCAGCAGCTTAGCATGGGGGACAGGGGGGCAGACCCAGTACTTC. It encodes CASSLAWGTGGQTQYF.

CDR3 nucleotides: TGTGCCAGCAGTAAGGGGGGACTAGCGGGCTACGAGCAGTACTTC. Its translation: CASSKGGLAGYEQYF. The chain employs TRBV9 and TRBJ2-5; TRBD2 matches at 12 bases. Near its end, the DNA agrees better with TRBJ2-7, so the J call may be wrong. The CDR3 runs 15 residues. The V gene's germline CDR1 is SGDLS and CDR2 YYNGEE.

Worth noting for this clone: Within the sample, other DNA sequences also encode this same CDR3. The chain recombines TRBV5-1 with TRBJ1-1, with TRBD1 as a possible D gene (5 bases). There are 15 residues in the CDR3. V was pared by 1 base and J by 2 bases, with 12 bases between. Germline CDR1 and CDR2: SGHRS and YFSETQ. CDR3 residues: CASSLLGASNTEAFF. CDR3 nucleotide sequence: TGCGCCAGCAGCTTGTTAGGGGCCTCCAACACTGAAGCTTTCTTT.

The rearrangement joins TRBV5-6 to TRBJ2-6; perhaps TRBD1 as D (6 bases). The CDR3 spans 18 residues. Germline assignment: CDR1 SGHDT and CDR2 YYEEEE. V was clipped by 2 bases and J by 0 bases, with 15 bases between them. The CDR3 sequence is CASSFGQRPISGANVLTF. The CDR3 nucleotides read TGTGCCAGCAGCTTCGGACAGCGGCCGATCTCTGGGGCCAACGTCCTGACTTTC. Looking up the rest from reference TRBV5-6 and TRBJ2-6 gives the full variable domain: DAGVTQSPTHLIKTRGQQVTLRCSPKSGHDTVSWYQQALGQGPQFIFQYYEEEERQRGNFPDRFSGHQFPNYSSELNVNALLLGDSALYLCASSFGQRPISGANVLTFGAGSRLTVL.

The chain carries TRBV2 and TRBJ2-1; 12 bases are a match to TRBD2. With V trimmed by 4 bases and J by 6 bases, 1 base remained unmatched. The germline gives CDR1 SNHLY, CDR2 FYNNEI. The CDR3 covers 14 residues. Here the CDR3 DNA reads TGTGCCAGCAGTGCTAGCGGGAGGGGCAATGAGCAGTTCTTC. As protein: CASSASGRGNEQFF.

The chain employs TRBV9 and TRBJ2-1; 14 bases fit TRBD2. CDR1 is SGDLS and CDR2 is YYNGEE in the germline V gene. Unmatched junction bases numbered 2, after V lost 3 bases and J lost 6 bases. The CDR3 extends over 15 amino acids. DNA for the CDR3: TGTGCCAGCAGCGGCGGACTAGCGGGAGGCAATGAGCAGTTCTTC. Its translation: CASSGGLAGGNEQFF.

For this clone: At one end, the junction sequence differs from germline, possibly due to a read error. CDR3 bases: TGTGCCAGCACCTCACTCGGGGGGAGCCAAGAGACCCAATACTTC. It specifies CASTSLGGSQETQYF. V and J are TRBV25-1 and TRBJ2-5; 7 bases agree with TRBD2. Germline V gives CDR1 MGHDK, CDR2 SYGVNS. This CDR3 is built from 15 residues.

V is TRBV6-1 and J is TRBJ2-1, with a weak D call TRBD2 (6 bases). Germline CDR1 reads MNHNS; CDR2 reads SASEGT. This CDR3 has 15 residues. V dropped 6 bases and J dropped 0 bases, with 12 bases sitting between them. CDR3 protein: CASRARGLSYNEQFF. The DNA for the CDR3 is TGTGCCAGCAGGGCGAGGGGACTCTCCTACAATGAGCAGTTCTTC.

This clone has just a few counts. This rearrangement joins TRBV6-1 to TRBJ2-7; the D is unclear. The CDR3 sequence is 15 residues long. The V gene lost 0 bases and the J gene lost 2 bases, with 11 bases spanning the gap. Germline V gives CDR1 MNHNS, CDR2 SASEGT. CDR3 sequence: CASSEAPGRTYEQYF. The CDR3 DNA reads TGTGCCAGCAGTGAAGCCCCAGGCCGGACCTACGAGCAGTACTTC.

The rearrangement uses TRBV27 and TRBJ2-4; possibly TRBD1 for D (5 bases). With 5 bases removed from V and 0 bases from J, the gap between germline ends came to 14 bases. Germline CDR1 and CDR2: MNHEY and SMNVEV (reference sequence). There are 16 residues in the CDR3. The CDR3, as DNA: TGTGCCAGCAGTCTGACAGTTTCCGTAGCCAAAAACATTCAGTACTTC. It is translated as CASSLTVSVAKNIQYF.

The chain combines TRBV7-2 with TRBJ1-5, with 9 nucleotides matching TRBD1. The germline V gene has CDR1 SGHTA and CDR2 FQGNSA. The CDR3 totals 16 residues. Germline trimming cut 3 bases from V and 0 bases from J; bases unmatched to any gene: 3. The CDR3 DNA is TGTGCCAGCAGCTTTACGACAGGGGGTAGCAATCAGCCCCAGCATTTT. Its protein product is CASSFTTGGSNQPQHF.

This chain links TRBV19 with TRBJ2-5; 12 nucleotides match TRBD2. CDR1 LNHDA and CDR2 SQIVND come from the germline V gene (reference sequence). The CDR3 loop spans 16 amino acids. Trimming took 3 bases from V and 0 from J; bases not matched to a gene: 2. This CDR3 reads CASSIGTSGYQETQYF. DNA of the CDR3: TGTGCCAGTAGTATCGGGACTAGCGGGTACCAAGAGACCCAGTACTTC. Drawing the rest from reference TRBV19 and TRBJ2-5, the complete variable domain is DGGITQSPKYLFRKEGQNVTLSCEQNLNHDAMYWYRQDPGQGLRLIYYSQIVNDFQKGDIAEGYSVSREKKESFPLTVTSAQKNPTAFYLCASSIGTSGYQETQYFGPGTRLLVL.

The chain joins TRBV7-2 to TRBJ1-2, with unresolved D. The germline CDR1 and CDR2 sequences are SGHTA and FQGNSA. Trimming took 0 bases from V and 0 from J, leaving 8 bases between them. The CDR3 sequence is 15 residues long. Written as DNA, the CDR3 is TGTGCCAGCAGCTTAGCGCTAAGCGCTAACTATGGCTACACCTTC. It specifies CASSLALSANYGYTF.

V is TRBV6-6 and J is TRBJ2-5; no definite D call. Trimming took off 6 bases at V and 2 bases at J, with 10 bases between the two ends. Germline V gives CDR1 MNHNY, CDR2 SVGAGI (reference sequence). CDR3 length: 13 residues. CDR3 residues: CASSPPGQETQYF. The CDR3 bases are TGTGCCAGCAGCCCGCCCGGGCAAGAGACCCAGTACTTC.

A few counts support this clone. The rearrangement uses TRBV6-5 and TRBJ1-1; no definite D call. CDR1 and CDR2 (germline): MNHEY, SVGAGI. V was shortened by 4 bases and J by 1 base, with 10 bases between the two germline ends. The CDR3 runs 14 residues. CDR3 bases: TGTGCCAGCAGTTTGGCGGGCCCGAACACTGAAGCTTTCTTT. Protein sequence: CASSLAGPNTEAFF.

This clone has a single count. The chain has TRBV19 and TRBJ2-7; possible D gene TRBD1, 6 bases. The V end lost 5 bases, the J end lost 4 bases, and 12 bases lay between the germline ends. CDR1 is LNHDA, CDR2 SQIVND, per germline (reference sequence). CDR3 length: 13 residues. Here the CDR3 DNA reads TGTGCCAGTAGTGTCGGACAGATTTACGAGCAGTACTTC. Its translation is CASSVGQIYEQYF.

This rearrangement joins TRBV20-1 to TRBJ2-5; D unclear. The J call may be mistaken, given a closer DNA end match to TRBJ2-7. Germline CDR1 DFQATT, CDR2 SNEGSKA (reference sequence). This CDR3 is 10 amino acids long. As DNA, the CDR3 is TGCAGTGCACTCGGGTACGAGCAGTACTTC. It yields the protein CSALGYEQYF.

CDR3 protein: CAISDRSGRGETQYF. The CDR3 DNA is TGTGCCATCAGTGATAGAAGCGGGAGGGGAGAGACCCAGTACTTC. The genes are TRBV10-3 and TRBJ2-5, with 10 nucleotides matching TRBD2. Germline V gives CDR1 ENHRY, CDR2 SYGVKD. The CDR3 contains 15 residues. J was trimmed by 4 bases and V by 3 bases; bases with no gene match: 5.

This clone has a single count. CDR3 nucleotides: TGTGCCAGCAGCCCCCCGACAGGGGTGCAAGGCATTCAGTACTTC. Encoded protein: CASSPPTGVQGIQYF. The genes are TRBV7-9 and TRBJ2-4; 8 bases fit TRBD1. This CDR3 has 15 amino acids. The V and J ends lost 5 bases and 9 bases, in that order; junction bases with no gene match: 12. CDR1 is SEHNR, CDR2 FQNEAQ, per germline (reference sequence).

Here the CDR3 reads CASSLATAPGTEAFF. CDR3 coding DNA: TGTGCCAGCAGCTTGGCAACGGCCCCGGGCACTGAAGCTTTCTTT. The chain uses TRBV5-5 and TRBJ1-1; D gene uncertain. Germline loops: CDR1 SGHKS, CDR2 YYEKEE (reference sequence). V was clipped by 0 bases and J by 4 bases, with 13 bases between them. The length of the CDR3 is 15 residues.

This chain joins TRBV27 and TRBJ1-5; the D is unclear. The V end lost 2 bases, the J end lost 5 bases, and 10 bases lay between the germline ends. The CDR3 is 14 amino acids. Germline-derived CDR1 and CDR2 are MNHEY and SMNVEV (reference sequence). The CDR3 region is CASSLTGNYQPQHF. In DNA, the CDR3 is TGTGCCAGCAGTTTAACCGGGAATTATCAGCCCCAGCATTTT.

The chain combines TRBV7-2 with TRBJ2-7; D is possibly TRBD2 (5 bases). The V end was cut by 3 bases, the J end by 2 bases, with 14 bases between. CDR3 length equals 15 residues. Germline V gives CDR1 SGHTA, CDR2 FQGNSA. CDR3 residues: CASSFAGPAPYEQYF. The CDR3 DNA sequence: TGTGCCAGCAGCTTCGCGGGCCCGGCGCCCTACGAGCAGTACTTC. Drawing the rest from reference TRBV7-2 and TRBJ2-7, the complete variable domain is GAGVSQSPSNKVTEKGKDVELRCDPISGHTALYWYRQSLGQGLEFLIYFQGNSAPDKSGLPSDRFSAERTGGSVSTLTIQRTQQEDSAVYLCASSFAGPAPYEQYFGPGTRLTVT.

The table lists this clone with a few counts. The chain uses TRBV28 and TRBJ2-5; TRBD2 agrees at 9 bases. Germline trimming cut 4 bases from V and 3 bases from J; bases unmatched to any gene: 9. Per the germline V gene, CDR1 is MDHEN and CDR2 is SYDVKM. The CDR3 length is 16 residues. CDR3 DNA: TGTGCCAGCAGTTGGTGGGCTAGCGGGAATGAAGAGACCCAGTACTTC. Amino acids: CASSWWASGNEETQYF.

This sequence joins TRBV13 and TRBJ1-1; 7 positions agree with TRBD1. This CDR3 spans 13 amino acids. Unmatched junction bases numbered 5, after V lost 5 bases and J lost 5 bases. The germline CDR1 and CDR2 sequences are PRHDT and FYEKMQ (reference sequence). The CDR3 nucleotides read TGTGCCAGCAGCAAAGGGGGCTCAACTGAAGCTTTCTTT. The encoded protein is CASSKGGSTEAFF.

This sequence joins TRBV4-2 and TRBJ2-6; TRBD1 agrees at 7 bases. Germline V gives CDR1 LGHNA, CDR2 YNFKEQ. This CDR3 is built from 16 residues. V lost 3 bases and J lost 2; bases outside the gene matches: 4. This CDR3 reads CASSQKQGPGANVLTF. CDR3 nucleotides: TGTGCCAGCAGCCAGAAACAGGGGCCTGGGGCCAACGTCCTGACTTTC.

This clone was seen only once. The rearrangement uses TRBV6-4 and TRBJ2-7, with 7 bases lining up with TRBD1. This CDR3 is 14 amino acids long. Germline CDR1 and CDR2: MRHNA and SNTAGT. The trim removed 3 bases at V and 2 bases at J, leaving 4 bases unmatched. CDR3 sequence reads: CASSEGTDAYEQYF. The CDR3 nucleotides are TGTGCCAGCAGTGAGGGGACAGATGCCTACGAGCAGTACTTC.

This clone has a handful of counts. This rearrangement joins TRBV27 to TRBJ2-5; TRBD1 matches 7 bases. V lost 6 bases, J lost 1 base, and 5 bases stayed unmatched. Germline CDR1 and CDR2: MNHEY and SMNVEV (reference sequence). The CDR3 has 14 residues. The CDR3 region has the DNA TGTGCCAGCAGCTTACAGGGGTTCCAAGAGACCCAGTACTTC. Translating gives CASSLQGFQETQYF.